This T cell receptor beta chain came from a study of T-cell reconstitution after alpha-beta-depleted transplantation in children. This clonotype came up a few times. Its specificity is not known. Unique molecular identifiers featured in how the TCRbeta library was prepared. TCRdb re-called the PCR reads with MiXCR, one entry per CDR3 protein. The repertoire has 300,000 to 350,000 distinct CDR3 sequences, 20% to 30% of them found once; the top ten carry roughly 9.8%. Findings and caveats of the study: There were reportedly several hundred expanded graft clones from which alpha-beta T cells came about two months after transplant. When one year had passed after transplant, most T-cell counts and diversity came from newly produced T cells.

CDR3 length equals 16 residues. Germline V gives CDR1 SGHTA, CDR2 FQGNSA. V gave up 3 bases and J gave up 1 base; unmatched junction bases: 6. The sequence derives from a male patient younger than 18 who had a stem cell transplant for acute lymphoblastic leukemia, so the T cells may come from the graft donor. This chain joins TRBV7-2 and TRBJ1-1, with 9 positions matching TRBD1. The starting material was PBMCs, mostly from graft donor cells, obtained 180 days after TCRalphabeta/CD19-depleted stem cell transplant. CDR3 sequence: CASSFSLGQGNTEAFF. As DNA, the CDR3 is TGTGCCAGCAGCTTCTCCTTGGGACAGGGGAACACTGAAGCTTTCTTT.